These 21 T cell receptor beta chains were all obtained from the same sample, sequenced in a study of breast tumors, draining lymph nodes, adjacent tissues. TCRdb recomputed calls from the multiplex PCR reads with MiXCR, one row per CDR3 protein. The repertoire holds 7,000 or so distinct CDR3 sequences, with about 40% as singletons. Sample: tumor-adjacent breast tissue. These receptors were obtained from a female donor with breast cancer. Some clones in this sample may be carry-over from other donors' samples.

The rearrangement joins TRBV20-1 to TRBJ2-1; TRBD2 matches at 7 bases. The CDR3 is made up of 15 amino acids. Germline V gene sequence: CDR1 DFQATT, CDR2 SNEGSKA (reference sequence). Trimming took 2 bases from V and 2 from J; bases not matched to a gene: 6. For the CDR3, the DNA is TGCAGTGCTAGATCCGCGGGAGCGACCTACAATGAGCAGTTCTTC. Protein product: CSARSAGATYNEQFF.

The CDR3 DNA reads as TGTGCCACCAGTGATCGCGACAGGGGGCAGTTCTTC. This translates into CATSDRDRGQFF. The V and J genes are TRBV24-1 and TRBJ2-1; 8 bases are a match to TRBD1. The CDR3 has 12 amino acids. The germline gives CDR1 KGHDR, CDR2 SFDVKD. V shed 3 bases and J 12 bases; nucleotides not matched to a gene: 3.

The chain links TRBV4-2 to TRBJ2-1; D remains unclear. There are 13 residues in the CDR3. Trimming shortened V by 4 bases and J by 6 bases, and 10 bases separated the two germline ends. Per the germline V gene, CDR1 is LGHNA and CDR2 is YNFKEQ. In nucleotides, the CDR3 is TGTGCCAGCAGCCCTCATCAAGGCAATGAGCAGTTCTTC. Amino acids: CASSPHQGNEQFF.

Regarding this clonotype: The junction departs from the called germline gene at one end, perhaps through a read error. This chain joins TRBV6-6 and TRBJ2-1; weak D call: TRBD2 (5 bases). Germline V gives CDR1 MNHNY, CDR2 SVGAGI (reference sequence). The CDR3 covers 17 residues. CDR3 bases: TGTGCCAGCACCGATAATGGGCCGGGGAGCGGAAGCAATGGGCAGTTCTTC. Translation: CASTDNGPGSGSNGQFF.

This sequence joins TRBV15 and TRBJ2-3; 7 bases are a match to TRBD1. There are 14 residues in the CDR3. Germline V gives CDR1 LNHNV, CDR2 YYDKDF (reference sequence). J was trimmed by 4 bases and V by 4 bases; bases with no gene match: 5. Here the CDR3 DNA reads TGTGCCACCAGCAACAGGGGCGCGGCAGATACGCAGTATTTT. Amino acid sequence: CATSNRGAADTQYF.

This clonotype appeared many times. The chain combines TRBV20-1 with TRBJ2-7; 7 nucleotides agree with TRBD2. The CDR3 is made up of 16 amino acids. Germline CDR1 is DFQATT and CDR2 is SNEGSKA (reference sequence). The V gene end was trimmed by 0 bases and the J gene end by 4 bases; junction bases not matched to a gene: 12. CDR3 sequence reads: CSARDGGGRGGYEQYF. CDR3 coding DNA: TGCAGTGCTAGAGATGGTGGCGGGAGAGGTGGGTACGAGCAGTACTTC.

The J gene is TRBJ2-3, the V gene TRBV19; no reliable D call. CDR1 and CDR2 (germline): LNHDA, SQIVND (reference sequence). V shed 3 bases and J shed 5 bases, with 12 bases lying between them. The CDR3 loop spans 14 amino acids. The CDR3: CASSISGFQDTQYF. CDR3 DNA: TGTGCCAGTAGTATTTCGGGTTTTCAAGATACGCAGTATTTT.

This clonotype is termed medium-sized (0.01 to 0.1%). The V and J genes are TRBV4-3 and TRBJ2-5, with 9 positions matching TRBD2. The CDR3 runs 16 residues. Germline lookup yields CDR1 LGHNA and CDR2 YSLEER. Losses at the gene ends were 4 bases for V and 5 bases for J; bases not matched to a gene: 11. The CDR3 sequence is CASSPSPAGGPETQYF. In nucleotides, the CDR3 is TGCGCCAGCAGCCCAAGTCCGGCGGGAGGGCCTGAGACCCAGTACTTC.

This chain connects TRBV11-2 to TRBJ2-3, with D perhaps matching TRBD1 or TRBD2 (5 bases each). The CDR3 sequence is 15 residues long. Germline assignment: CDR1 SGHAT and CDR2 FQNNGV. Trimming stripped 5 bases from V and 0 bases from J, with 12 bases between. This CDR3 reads CASSDTGRSTDTQYF. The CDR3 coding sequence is TGTGCCAGCAGCGACACGGGACGGAGCACAGATACGCAGTATTTT.

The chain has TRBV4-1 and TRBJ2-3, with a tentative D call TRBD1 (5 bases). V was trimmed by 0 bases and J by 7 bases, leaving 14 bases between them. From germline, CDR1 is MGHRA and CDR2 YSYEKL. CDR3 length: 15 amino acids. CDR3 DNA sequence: TGCGCCAGCAGCCAAGATGCTCAGGGTACATATACGCAGTATTTT. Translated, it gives CASSQDAQGTYTQYF.

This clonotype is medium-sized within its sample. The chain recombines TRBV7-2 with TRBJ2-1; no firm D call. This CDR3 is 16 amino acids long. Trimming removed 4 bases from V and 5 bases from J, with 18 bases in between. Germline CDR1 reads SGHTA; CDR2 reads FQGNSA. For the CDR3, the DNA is TGTGCCAGCAGCTCCTGGGGAAGCCCGGTTAACAATGAGCAGTTCTTC. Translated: CASSSWGSPVNNEQFF.

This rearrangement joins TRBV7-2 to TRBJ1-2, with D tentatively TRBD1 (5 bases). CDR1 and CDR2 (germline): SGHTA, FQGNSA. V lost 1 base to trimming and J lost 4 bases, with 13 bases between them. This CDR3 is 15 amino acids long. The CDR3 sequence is CASSLGWQGGYGYTF. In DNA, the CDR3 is TGTGCCAGCAGCTTAGGTTGGCAGGGAGGCTATGGCTACACCTTC.

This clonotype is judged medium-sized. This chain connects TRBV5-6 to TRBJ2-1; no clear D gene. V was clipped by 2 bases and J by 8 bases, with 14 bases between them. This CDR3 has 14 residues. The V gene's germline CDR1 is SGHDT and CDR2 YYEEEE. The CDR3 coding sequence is TGTGCCAGCAGCTTTCGGCAGGTCCGCGATGAGCAGTTCTTC. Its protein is CASSFRQVRDEQFF.

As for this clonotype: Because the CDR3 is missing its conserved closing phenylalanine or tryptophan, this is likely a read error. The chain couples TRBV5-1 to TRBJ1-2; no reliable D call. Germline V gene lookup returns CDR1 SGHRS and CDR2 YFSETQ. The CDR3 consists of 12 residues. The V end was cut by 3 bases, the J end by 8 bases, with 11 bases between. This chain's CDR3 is CASSYQVEGYTL. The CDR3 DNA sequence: TGCGCCAGCAGCTATCAGGTGGAAGGCTACACCCTC.

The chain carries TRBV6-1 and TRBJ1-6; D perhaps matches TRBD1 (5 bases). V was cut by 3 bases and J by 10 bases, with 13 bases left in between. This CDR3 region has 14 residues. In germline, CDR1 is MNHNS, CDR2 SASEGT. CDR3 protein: CASSDLDSASPLHF. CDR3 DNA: TGTGCCAGCAGTGACCTCGACAGTGCGTCACCCCTCCACTTT.

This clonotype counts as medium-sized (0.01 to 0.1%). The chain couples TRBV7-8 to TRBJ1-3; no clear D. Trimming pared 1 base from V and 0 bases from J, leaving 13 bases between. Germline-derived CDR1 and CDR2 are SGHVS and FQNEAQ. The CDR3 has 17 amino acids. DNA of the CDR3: TGTGCCAGCAGCTTAGGAAGGACGGCCGGCTCTGGAAACACCATATATTTT. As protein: CASSLGRTAGSGNTIYF.

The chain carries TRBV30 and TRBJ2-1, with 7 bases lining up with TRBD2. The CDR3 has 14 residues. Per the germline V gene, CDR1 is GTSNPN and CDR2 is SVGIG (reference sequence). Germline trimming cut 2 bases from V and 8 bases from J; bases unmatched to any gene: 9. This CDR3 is CAWSFGGSVDEQFF. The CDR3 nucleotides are TGTGCCTGGAGTTTCGGCGGGAGTGTCGATGAGCAGTTCTTC.

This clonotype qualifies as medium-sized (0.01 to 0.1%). This CDR3 reads CASSYVGASGSGEQFF. CDR3 sequence (DNA): TGTGCCAGCAGTTACGTTGGGGCTAGCGGGAGTGGTGAGCAGTTCTTC. The rearrangement links TRBV12-3 or TRBV12-4 to TRBJ2-1; 10 bases align to TRBD2. The CDR3 runs 16 residues. V gave up 4 bases and J gave up 9 bases; unmatched junction bases: 12.

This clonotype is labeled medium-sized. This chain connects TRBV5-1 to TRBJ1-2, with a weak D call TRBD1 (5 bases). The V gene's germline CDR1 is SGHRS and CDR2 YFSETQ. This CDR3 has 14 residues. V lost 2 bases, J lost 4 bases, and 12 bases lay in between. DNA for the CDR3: TGCGCCAGCAGCTTCGGGGGTTCGGGCTATGGCTACACCTTC. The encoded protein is CASSFGGSGYGYTF.

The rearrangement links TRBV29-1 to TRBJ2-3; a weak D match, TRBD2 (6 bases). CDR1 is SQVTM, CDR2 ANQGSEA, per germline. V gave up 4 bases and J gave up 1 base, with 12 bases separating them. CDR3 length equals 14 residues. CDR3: CSVARGAGTDTQYF. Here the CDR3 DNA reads TGCAGCGTTGCTCGCGGGGCGGGCACAGATACGCAGTATTTT.

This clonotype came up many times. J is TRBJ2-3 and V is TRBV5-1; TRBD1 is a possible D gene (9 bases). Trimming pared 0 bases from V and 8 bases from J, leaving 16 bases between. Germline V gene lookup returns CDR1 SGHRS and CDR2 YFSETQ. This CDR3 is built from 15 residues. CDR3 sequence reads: CASSLEVAGQGTQYF. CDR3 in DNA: TGCGCCAGCAGCTTGGAGGTAGCGGGACAGGGTACGCAGTATTTT. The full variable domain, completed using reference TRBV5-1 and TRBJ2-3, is KAGVTQTPRYLIKTRGQQVTLSCSPISGHRSVSWYQQTPGQGLQFLFEYFSETQRNKGNFPGRFSGRQFSNSRSEMNVSTLELGDSALYLCASSLEVAGQGTQYFGPGTRLTVL.